What follows are 17 T cell receptor beta chains derived from one specimen sequenced in a study of blood T cell repertoires in COVID-19. Here immunoSEQ multiplex PCR was the method, and the copy in TCRdb shows in-frame clones only, minus some. This table has about 180,000 clones, 65% to 90% appearing once. The sequenced sample was peripheral blood. The receptors stem from a human donor in a cohort sampled during active COVID-19.

The chain combines TRBV19 with TRBJ1-5, with 7 nucleotides matching TRBD1. J was trimmed by 0 bases and V by 6 bases; bases with no gene match: 11. This CDR3 contains 17 residues. The germline CDR1 and CDR2 sequences are LNHDA and SQIVND (reference sequence). The CDR3 loop is CASRKGTVRNSNQPQHF. The DNA for the CDR3 is TGTGCCAGTAGGAAAGGGACAGTCAGGAATAGCAATCAGCCCCAGCATTTT.

DNA of the CDR3: TGTGCCAGCAGGCCAGGGTCTGGAAACACCATATATTTT. This translates into CASRPGSGNTIYF. V is TRBV7-2 and J is TRBJ1-3; tentative D call: TRBD1 (5 bases). CDR1 and CDR2 from the germline V gene are SGHTA and FQGNSA. Trimming shortened V by 6 bases and J by 1 base, and 7 bases separated the two germline ends. This CDR3 is 13 amino acids long.

V usage is TRBV28 and J usage is TRBJ1-2; D is ambiguous. The V gene lost 5 bases and the J gene lost 4 bases, with 11 bases spanning the gap. The CDR3 runs 13 residues. CDR1 MDHEN and CDR2 SYDVKM come from the germline V gene. The CDR3 nucleotides are TGTGCCAGCAGTGCCTCGGGTGGCTATGGCTACACCTTC. Translating gives CASSASGGYGYTF.

The chain's CDR3 is CASSTRRGDLDGCEQYF. The CDR3 region has the DNA TGTGCCAGCAGCACCCGACGGGGGGATCTGGACGGTTGCGAGCAGTACTTC. The chain joins TRBV21-1 to TRBJ2-7; the table gives TRBD2 as D, unverified against the DNA. TRBV21-1 is recorded as a pseudogene. This CDR3 is 17 amino acids long.

The chain combines TRBV10-3 with TRBJ1-1; 10 bases agree with TRBD1. The CDR3 is made up of 14 amino acids. Per the germline V gene, CDR1 is ENHRY and CDR2 is SYGVKD. The ends lost 6 bases at V and 0 bases at J; junction bases unmatched: 1. As DNA, the CDR3 is TGTGCCATCAGGGACAGGGGGATGAACACTGAAGCTTTCTTT. Protein: CAIRDRGMNTEAFF.

The chain couples TRBV5-1 to TRBJ2-7; 9 bases align to TRBD2. CDR1 and CDR2 (germline): SGHRS, YFSETQ. This CDR3 contains 14 residues. The junction had 4 bases not matched to a gene; V was cut back by 4 bases and J by 2 bases. The CDR3 is CASSPTSGAYEQYF. The CDR3, as DNA: TGCGCCAGCAGCCCGACTAGCGGAGCCTACGAGCAGTACTTC.

V gene TRBV4-2 combines with J gene TRBJ2-7; 10 bases agree with TRBD2. This CDR3 contains 17 residues. In germline, CDR1 is LGHNA, CDR2 YNFKEQ. The junction had 7 bases not matched to a gene; V was cut back by 0 bases and J by 2 bases. This chain's CDR3 is CASSQDVTSGSPYEQYF. As DNA, the CDR3 is TGTGCCAGCAGCCAAGATGTGACTAGCGGGTCTCCCTACGAGCAGTACTTC.

This sequence joins TRBV5-5 and TRBJ2-1; the match to TRBD2 covers 10 bases. In germline, CDR1 is SGHKS, CDR2 YYEKEE (reference sequence). V was pared by 9 bases and J by 6 bases, with 9 bases of the junction left unmatched. The CDR3 totals 14 residues. CDR3 DNA: TGTGCCACCCGGGGCCTAGCGGGGGTCAATGAGCAGTTCTTC. This gives the protein CATRGLAGVNEQFF.

The chain has TRBV28 and TRBJ2-7, with 7 bases aligning to TRBD2. Germline V CDR1 and CDR2: MDHEN, SYDVKM. Trimming took 8 bases from V and 2 from J; bases not matched to a gene: 6. This CDR3 comprises 13 residues. CDR3 region: CASRTSMPYEQYF. The DNA of the CDR3 is TGTGCCAGCCGGACTAGTATGCCCTACGAGCAGTACTTC. Combining the CDR3 with reference TRBV28 and TRBJ2-7 gives the whole variable domain DVKVTQSSRYLVKRTGEKVFLECVQDMDHENMFWYRQDPGLGLRLIYFSYDVKMKEKGDIPEGYSVSREKKERFSLILESASTNQTSMYLCASRTSMPYEQYFGPGTRLTVT.

This clone was recorded once. The rearrangement uses TRBV28 and TRBJ2-3; 7 bases match TRBD2. V lost 5 bases to trimming and J lost 1 base; unmatched junction nucleotides: 9. Germline V gives CDR1 MDHEN, CDR2 SYDVKM. CDR3 length: 16 amino acids. CDR3 loop: CASSPGTISGTDTQYF. The CDR3 DNA follows: TGTGCCAGCAGTCCTGGGACTATCTCCGGCACAGATACGCAGTATTTT.

The genes are TRBV28 and TRBJ2-7; D may be TRBD1 (6 bases). This CDR3 has 14 residues. With 6 bases removed from V and 4 bases from J, the gap between germline ends came to 16 bases. Germline loops: CDR1 MDHEN, CDR2 SYDVKM. DNA for the CDR3: TGTGCCAGCAGCCGACCAACAGGGATATACGAGCAGTACTTC. Its protein product is CASSRPTGIYEQYF.

The rearrangement uses TRBV6-5 and TRBJ1-4, with a possible D match to TRBD1 (5 bases). Deletions cut 6 bases from V and 1 base from J, with 9 bases between. CDR3 length: 14 amino acids. Per the germline V gene, CDR1 is MNHEY and CDR2 is SVGAGI. This CDR3 is CASRRQRTNEKLFF. The CDR3 DNA is TGTGCCAGCAGACGACAGAGAACTAATGAAAAACTGTTTTTT.

This clone came up a few times. The chain couples TRBV5-1 to TRBJ2-2; 8 bases fit TRBD1. Losses at the gene ends were 5 bases for V and 1 base for J; bases not matched to a gene: 4. From germline, CDR1 is SGHRS and CDR2 YFSETQ. The CDR3 runs to 15 residues. Here the CDR3 DNA reads TGCGCCAGCAGGCTTGGGACAGGGAACACCGGGGAGCTGTTTTTT. As protein: CASRLGTGNTGELFF.

The CDR3 here is CATGGASEHPDTQYF. CDR3 nucleotides: TGCGCCACCGGGGGGGCATCCGAACATCCAGATACGCAGTATTTT. The rearrangement links TRBV10-1 to TRBJ2-3, with 8 bases aligning to TRBD2. The V segment lost 10 bases and the J segment 4 bases; nucleotides outside the gene matches: 13. The CDR3 consists of 15 residues. Germline CDR1 reads WNHNN; CDR2 reads SYGVQD (reference sequence).

CDR3 residues: CASSHGGVSSYEQYF. CDR3 nucleotides: TGCGCCAGCAGCCACGGCGGGGTAAGCTCCTACGAGCAGTACTTC. This chain links TRBV5-1 with TRBJ2-7; D is perhaps TRBD2 (6 bases). The V gene's germline CDR1 is SGHRS and CDR2 YFSETQ. The CDR3 spans 15 residues. Trimming cost V 4 bases and J 0 bases, with 14 bases left between them.

V usage is TRBV11-2 and J usage is TRBJ2-5, with 7 bases fitting TRBD2. CDR3 size: 17 residues. V shed 4 bases and J 2 bases; nucleotides not matched to a gene: 13. Germline CDR1 is SGHAT and CDR2 is FQNNGV. The CDR3, as DNA: TGTGCCAGCAGCTCCTTAGCTAGATCTAGCGGACAAGAGACCCAGTACTTC. It encodes CASSSLARSSGQETQYF. Complete variable domain (other parts from reference TRBV11-2 and TRBJ2-5): EAGVAQSPRYKIIEKRQSVAFWCNPISGHATLYWYQQILGQGPKLLIQFQNNGVVDDSQLPKDRFSAERLKGVDSTLKIQPAKLEDSAVYLCASSSLARSSGQETQYFGPGTRLLVL.

This chain links TRBV5-8 with TRBJ1-1, with 7 bases identical to TRBD1. There are 15 residues in the CDR3. Germline values: CDR1 SGHTS, CDR2 YDEGEE. The V gene end was trimmed by 0 bases and the J gene end by 4 bases; junction bases not matched to a gene: 6. The CDR3 nucleotides read TGTGCCAGCAGCTTGGAAGTGTCAGGGGGCACTGAAGCTTTCTTT. Amino acids: CASSLEVSGGTEAFF.